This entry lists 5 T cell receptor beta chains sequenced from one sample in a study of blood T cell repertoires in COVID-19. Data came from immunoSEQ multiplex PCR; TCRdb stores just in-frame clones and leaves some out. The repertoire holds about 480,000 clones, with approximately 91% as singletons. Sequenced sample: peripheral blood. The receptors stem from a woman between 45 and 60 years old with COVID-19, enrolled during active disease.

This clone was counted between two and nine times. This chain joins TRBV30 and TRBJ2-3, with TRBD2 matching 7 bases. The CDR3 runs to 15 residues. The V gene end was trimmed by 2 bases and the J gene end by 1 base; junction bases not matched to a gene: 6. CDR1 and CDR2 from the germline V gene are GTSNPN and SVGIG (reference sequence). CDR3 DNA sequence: TGTGCCTGGAGTAAGCTAGCGGACCGCACAGATACGCAGTATTTT. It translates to CAWSKLADRTDTQYF. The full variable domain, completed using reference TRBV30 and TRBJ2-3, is SQTIHQWPATLVQPVGSPLSLECTVEGTSNPNLYWYRQAAGRGLQLLFYSVGIGQISSEVPQNLSASRPQDRQFILSSKKLLLSDSGFYLCAWSKLADRTDTQYFGPGTRLTVL.

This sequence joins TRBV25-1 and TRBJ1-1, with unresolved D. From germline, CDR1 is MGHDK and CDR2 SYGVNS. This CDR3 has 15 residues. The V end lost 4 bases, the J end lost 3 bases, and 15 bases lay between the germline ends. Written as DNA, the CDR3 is TGTGCCAGCAGTGGCCCGCGCAGCGGGGACACTGAAGCTTTCTTT. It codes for CASSGPRSGDTEAFF.

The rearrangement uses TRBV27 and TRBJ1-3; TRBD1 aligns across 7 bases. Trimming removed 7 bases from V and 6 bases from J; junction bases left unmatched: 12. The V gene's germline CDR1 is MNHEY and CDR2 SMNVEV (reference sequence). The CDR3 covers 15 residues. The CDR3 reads CASKEDTGVENTIYF. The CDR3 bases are TGTGCCAGCAAGGAGGATACAGGGGTTGAAAACACCATATATTTT.

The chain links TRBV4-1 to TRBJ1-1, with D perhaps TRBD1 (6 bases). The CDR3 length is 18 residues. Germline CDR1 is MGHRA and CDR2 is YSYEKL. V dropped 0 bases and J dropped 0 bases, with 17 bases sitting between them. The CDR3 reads CASSQEGGGPRMNTEAFF. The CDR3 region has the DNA TGCGCCAGCAGCCAAGAAGGGGGGGGCCCGAGAATGAACACTGAAGCTTTCTTT.

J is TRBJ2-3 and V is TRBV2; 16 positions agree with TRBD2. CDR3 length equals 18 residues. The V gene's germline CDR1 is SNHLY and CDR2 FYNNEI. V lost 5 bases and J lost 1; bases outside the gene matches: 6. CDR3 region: CASSPGLAGGRGTDTQYF. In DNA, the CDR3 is TGTGCCAGCAGTCCGGGACTAGCGGGGGGGCGTGGCACAGATACGCAGTATTTT. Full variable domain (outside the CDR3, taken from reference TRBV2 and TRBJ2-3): EPEVTQTPSHQVTQMGQEVILRCVPISNHLYFYWYRQILGQKVEFLVSFYNNEISEKSEIFDDQFSVERPDGSNFTLKIRSTKLEDSAMYFCASSPGLAGGRGTDTQYFGPGTRLTVL.